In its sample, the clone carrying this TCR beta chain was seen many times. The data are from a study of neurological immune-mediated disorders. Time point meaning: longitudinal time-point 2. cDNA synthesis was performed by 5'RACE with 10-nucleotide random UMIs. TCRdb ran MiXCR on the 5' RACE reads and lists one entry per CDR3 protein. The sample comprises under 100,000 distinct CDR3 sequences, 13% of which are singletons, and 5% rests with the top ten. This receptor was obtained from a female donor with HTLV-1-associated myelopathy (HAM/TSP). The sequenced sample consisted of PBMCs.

This CDR3 reads CASSGAQGGDEQYF. DNA of the CDR3: TGTGCCAGCAGTGGGGCCCAGGGGGGTGACGAGCAGTACTTC. V is TRBV6-1 and J is TRBJ2-7, with a weak D call TRBD1 (7 bases). The CDR3 is 14 amino acids. Trimming cost V 4 bases and J 5 bases, with 15 bases left between them. CDR1 and CDR2 from the germline V gene are MNHNS and SASEGT.